The 16 T cell receptor beta chains below come from one sample, sequenced in a study of Ad26.COV2.S vaccination and SARS-CoV-2 variants. Some clones are missing from TCRdb's copy, which holds only in-frame ones; the method was immunoSEQ multiplex PCR. The sample has about 350,000 clones; 92% are singletons. Sequences were derived from peripheral blood, sampled after recovery from COVID-19. The receptors stem from a human donor who had recovered from COVID-19.

V is TRBV3-1 (or the pseudogene TRBV3-2) and J is TRBJ1-3; 9 bases are shared with TRBD1. The CDR3 length is 16 residues. Germline V gives CDR1 LGHDT, CDR2 YNNKEL (reference sequence). Trimming at V came to 5 bases and at J to 2 bases, leaving 7 bases not matched to a gene. The CDR3 region has the DNA TGTGCCAGCAGCTCAGACCGGGACAGGGCTGGAAACACCATATATTTT. This sequence encodes CASSSDRDRAGNTIYF.

The rearrangement joins TRBV9 to TRBJ2-1; 10 bases fit TRBD1. CDR3 size: 17 residues. Germline CDR1 reads SGDLS; CDR2 reads YYNGEE. The V and J ends lost 3 bases and 1 base, in that order; junction bases with no gene match: 7. CDR3 bases: TGTGCCAGCAGCGGGTACGGGACAGGGGTATCCTACAATGAGCAGTTCTTC. Translated, it gives CASSGYGTGVSYNEQFF.

V gene TRBV12-3 or TRBV12-4 combines with J gene TRBJ2-7, with a possible D match to TRBD2 (5 bases). The CDR3 loop spans 13 amino acids. Trimming pared 7 bases from V and 3 bases from J, leaving 13 bases between. The chain's CDR3 is CASTTRRGYEQYF. The DNA of the CDR3 is TGTGCCAGCACCACCCGACGGGGCTACGAGCAGTACTTC.

CDR3 loop: CASSQAARTNTEAFF. The CDR3 DNA reads TGCGCCAGCAGCCAAGCGGCCAGAACGAACACTGAAGCTTTCTTT. The chain is built from TRBV4-1 and TRBJ1-1; D remains ambiguous. Between the trimmed V and J ends, which lost 1 base and 1 base, there was a span of 10 bases. Germline loops: CDR1 MGHRA, CDR2 YSYEKL. The CDR3 totals 15 residues.

This chain joins TRBV5-1 and TRBJ1-3, with 7 nucleotides matching TRBD1. The CDR3 totals 18 residues. Germline values: CDR1 SGHRS, CDR2 YFSETQ. With 9 bases clipped from V and 0 bases from J, the junction kept 18 bases outside the gene matches. DNA of the CDR3: TGCGCCATATCGTGCCGGGACAGATTATTTTACTCTGGAAACACCATATATTTT. The encoded protein is CAISCRDRLFYSGNTIYF. The full variable domain, in which reference TRBV5-1 and TRBJ1-3 provide the parts outside the CDR3, is KAGVTQTPRYLIKTRGQQVTLSCSPISGHRSVSWYQQTPGQGLQFLFEYFSETQRNKGNFPGRFSGRQFSNSRSEMNVSTLELGDSALYLCAISCRDRLFYSGNTIYFGEGSWLTVV.

This clone occurred once. CDR3 protein: CASSVGTGALPYEQYF. CDR3 nucleotide sequence: TGTGCCAGCAGCGTAGGGACAGGGGCTCTTCCCTACGAGCAGTACTTC. The rearrangement uses TRBV9 and TRBJ2-7; 9 positions match TRBD1. V lost 0 bases to trimming and J lost 2 bases; unmatched junction nucleotides: 6. CDR1 and CDR2 (germline): SGDLS, YYNGEE. This CDR3 spans 16 amino acids. The whole variable domain, filled in from reference TRBV9 and TRBJ2-7, reads DSGVTQTPKHLITATGQRVTLRCSPRSGDLSVYWYQQSLDQGLQFLIQYYNGEERAKGNILERFSAQQFPDLHSELNLSSLELGDSALYFCASSVGTGALPYEQYFGPGTRLTVT.

V gene TRBV11-2 combines with J gene TRBJ1-2; D call uncertain. The germline V gene has CDR1 SGHAT and CDR2 FQNNGV. This CDR3 is 18 amino acids long. Trimming took off 5 bases at V and 5 bases at J, with 27 bases between the two ends. CDR3 nucleotide sequence: TGTGCCAGCAGCATAGGCTCGTCCCGGGCAGAAAGTTTATATGGCTACACCTTC. It encodes CASSIGSSRAESLYGYTF.

The chain employs TRBV12-3 or TRBV12-4 and TRBJ2-7; 12 nucleotides align to TRBD1. The trim removed 5 bases at V and 9 bases at J, leaving 5 bases unmatched. CDR3 length: 13 amino acids. CDR3 DNA: TGTGCCAGCAGTCGGGACAGGGGGCTTTGGCAGTACTTC. Its protein product is CASSRDRGLWQYF.

The CDR3 region is CATGLGRNNSPLHF. Here the CDR3 DNA reads TGTGCCACGGGGTTGGGACGGAATAATTCACCCCTCCACTTT. This chain joins TRBV15 and TRBJ1-6, with D tentatively TRBD1 (5 bases). Trimming removed 9 bases at V and 5 bases at J, with 14 bases between. CDR3 length: 14 amino acids. CDR1 is LNHNV and CDR2 is YYDKDF in the germline V gene (reference sequence).

The chain has TRBV5-1 and TRBJ1-4, with D unclear. Trimming removed 4 bases from V and 0 bases from J, with 22 bases in between. This CDR3 has 19 residues. Germline loops: CDR1 SGHRS, CDR2 YFSETQ. The CDR3: CASSPGASSNFATNEKLFF. The CDR3 DNA reads as TGCGCCAGCAGCCCAGGTGCCAGCAGTAACTTTGCAACTAATGAAAAACTGTTTTTT.

The chain recombines TRBV5-6 with TRBJ1-1; TRBD1 agrees at 12 bases. Germline trimming cut 4 bases from V and 6 bases from J; bases unmatched to any gene: 4. CDR3 size: 14 residues. Looked up from germline, CDR1 is SGHDT and CDR2 is YYEEEE. Here the CDR3 reads CASSGGQGAAEAFF. CDR3 nucleotide sequence: TGTGCCAGCAGCGGGGGACAGGGGGCAGCTGAAGCTTTCTTT.

The genes are TRBV5-4 and TRBJ2-1; D gene ambiguous. The CDR3 has 12 amino acids. V shed 4 bases and J shed 9 bases, with 11 bases lying between them. Germline values: CDR1 SGHNT, CDR2 YYREEE (reference sequence). The CDR3, as DNA: TGTGCCAGCAGCCCGACTGACGGTGAGCAGTTCTTC. It is translated as CASSPTDGEQFF.

V usage is TRBV21-1 and J usage is TRBJ1-2; the listed D gene, TRBD1, was not tested against the DNA. TRBV21-1 is reported as a pseudogene. The CDR3 has 18 amino acids. CDR3 amino acids: CASSLQRGTGILWDGYTF. The CDR3 DNA reads TGTGCCAGCAGCCTACAACGAGGGACAGGCATTCTTTGGGATGGCTACACCTTC.

This clone showed up just once. The rearrangement uses TRBV3-1 (or the pseudogene TRBV3-2) and TRBJ2-7, with D perhaps being TRBD1 or TRBD2 (5 bases each). The V end was cut by 5 bases, the J end by 2 bases, with 19 bases between. Germline V gene sequence: CDR1 LGHDT, CDR2 YNNKEL (reference sequence). This CDR3 region has 16 residues. The CDR3 reads CASSLRDLVRTYEQYF. The CDR3, as DNA: TGTGCCAGCAGCTTAAGGGACCTGGTCAGAACCTACGAGCAGTACTTC.

The chain recombines TRBV28 with TRBJ2-7; 9 bases line up with TRBD1. The CDR3 is made up of 14 amino acids. The germline V gene has CDR1 MDHEN and CDR2 SYDVKM. Trimming took 7 bases from V and 2 from J; bases not matched to a gene: 6. CDR3 coding DNA: TGTGCCAGCACCGTGGGACAGGGAACCTACGAGCAGTACTTC. Amino acids: CASTVGQGTYEQYF.

V and J are TRBV6-6 and TRBJ2-4, with D tentatively TRBD1 or TRBD2 (5 bases each). The CDR3 has 15 amino acids. CDR1 MNHNY and CDR2 SVGAGI come from the germline V gene (reference sequence). V lost 5 bases and J lost 1, with 12 bases in between. The DNA for the CDR3 is TGTGCCAGCAGTGAGAGCTGGGGGGCCAAAAACATTCAGTACTTC. It codes for CASSESWGAKNIQYF.